This TCR beta chain was sequenced in a study of T cells in localized non-small cell lung cancer. Repertoires were generated with immunoSEQ multiplex PCR, while TCRdb's copy carries only in-frame clones and drops some. The data contain 1,500 to 2,000 clones, roughly 24% of them singletons. Germline values: CDR1 SGHDN, CDR2 FVKESK. This CDR3 spans 13 amino acids. Trimming pared 3 bases from V and 4 bases from J, leaving 10 bases between. General study results and limits: Median detection of top 100 tumor clones in adjacent lung was under 75 clones.

This clone is deemed large. Its antigen is undetermined. Sequencing used normal lung tissue next to the tumor, obtained before any cancer treatment. The chain couples TRBV14 to TRBJ2-7; a possible D gene is TRBD1 (6 bases). The clonotype was recovered from a female donor over 55 with stage II lung adenocarcinoma. The CDR3: CASSQGAKYEQYF. CDR3 DNA sequence: TGTGCCAGCAGCCAGGGGGCGAAATACGAGCAGTACTTC.